This record covers a single T cell receptor (beta chain). This sample is part of a study of cytomegalovirus exposure and HLA in healthy donors. With V trimmed by 5 bases and J by 1 base, 3 bases remained unmatched. The CDR3 sequence is 14 residues long. Germline V lookup: CDR1 MNHNS, CDR2 SASEGT. Primers for the PCR totalled 60 Vbeta and 13 Jbeta. Some clones are missing from TCRdb's copy, which holds only in-frame ones; the method was immunoSEQ multiplex PCR. The data show fewer than 200,000 clones, 55% to 75% seen once. J is TRBJ1-1 and V is TRBV6-1; 8 bases match TRBD1. This clonotype originated in a human donor in good health. The sequencing sample was made of PBMCs. CDR3 nucleotide sequence: TGTGCCAGCAGTATGGGGACAGGGAACACTGAAGCTTTCTTT. It codes for CASSMGTGNTEAFF.